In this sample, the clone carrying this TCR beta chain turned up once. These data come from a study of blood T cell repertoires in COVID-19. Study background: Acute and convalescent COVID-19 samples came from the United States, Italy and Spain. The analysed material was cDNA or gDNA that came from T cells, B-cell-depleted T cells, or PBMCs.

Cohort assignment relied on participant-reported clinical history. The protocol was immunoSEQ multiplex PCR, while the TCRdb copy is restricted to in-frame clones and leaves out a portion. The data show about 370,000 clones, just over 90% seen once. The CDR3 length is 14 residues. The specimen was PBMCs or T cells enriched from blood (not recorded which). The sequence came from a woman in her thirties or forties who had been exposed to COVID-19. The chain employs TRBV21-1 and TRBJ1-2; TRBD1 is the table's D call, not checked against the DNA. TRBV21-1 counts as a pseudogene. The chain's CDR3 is CASSKAHRVVGYTF. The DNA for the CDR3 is TGTGCCAGCAGCAAAGCTCACAGGGTTGTTGGCTACACCTTC.